The T cell receptor beta chain under discussion was sequenced for a study of sequential checkpoint blockade in melanoma. The germline V gene encodes CDR1 LNHDA and CDR2 SQIVND (reference sequence). The CDR3 has 16 residues. V lost 6 bases, J lost 3 bases, and 21 bases lay in between. Treatment reported: randomized to nivolumab then ipilimumab (arm A) or the reverse (arm B). None of the patients previously received DNA-damaging chemotherapy. Profiling relied on immunoSEQ multiplex PCR, and the TCRdb table lists in-frame clones only, not all of them. Among about 37,000 clones listed, roughly 32% were seen once.

This receptor was taken from a human donor with melanoma. Sequencing used tumor tissue (inferred from file names), obtained from a patient given nivolumab and ipilimumab in sequence. The rearrangement joins TRBV19 to TRBJ2-7; D perhaps matches TRBD1 (7 bases). In DNA, the CDR3 is TGTGCCAGTAGCCGTCACCTCCGACAGGGAGGCTACGAGCAGTACTTC. Amino acid sequence: CASSRHLRQGGYEQYF.